Detailed here is one T cell receptor (beta chain). The antigen remains unidentified. The second PCR ran roughly 6 to 12 cycles with a sample-barcoded 5' primer and J-beta primers. The template-switch adaptor was a 5' adaptor with 12 random nucleotides. It tagged each cDNA molecule. TCRdb reanalysed the 5' RACE reads using MiXCR and keeps one entry per CDR3 protein. The repertoire consists of some 1.5 million distinct CDR3 sequences, with 28% occurring once and the leading ten covering 7.7%. These data belong to a study of blood T cells in healthy people across ages. Trimming removed 7 bases at V and 4 bases at J, with 14 bases between. The CDR3 has 14 residues. Germline values: CDR1 MDHEN, CDR2 SYDVKM. Study-wide points: Fewer expanded clones and more diversity marked long-lived versus aged donors.

Each donor's blood draw was around 9.2 milliliters of peripheral blood. Extraction of total RNA produced a minimum of 5 micrograms from each sample. The receptor was isolated from a woman under 40 in good health. The sequencing sample was made of blood. V usage is TRBV28 and J usage is TRBJ2-1; tentatively, D is TRBD2 (5 bases). The CDR3 loop is CASNRAGSYNEQFF. In nucleotides, the CDR3 is TGTGCCAGCAATCGGGCGGGTTCATACAATGAGCAGTTCTTC.